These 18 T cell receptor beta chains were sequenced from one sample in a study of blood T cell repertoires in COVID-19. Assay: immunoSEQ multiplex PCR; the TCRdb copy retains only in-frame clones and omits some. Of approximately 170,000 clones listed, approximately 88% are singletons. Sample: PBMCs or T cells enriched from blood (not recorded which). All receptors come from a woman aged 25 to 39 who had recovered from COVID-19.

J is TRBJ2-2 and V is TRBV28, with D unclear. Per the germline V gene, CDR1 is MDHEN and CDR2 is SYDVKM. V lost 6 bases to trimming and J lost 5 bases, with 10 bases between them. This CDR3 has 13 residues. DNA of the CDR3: TGTGCCAGCAGGATTCGGGTTACCGGGGAGCTGTTTTTT. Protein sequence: CASRIRVTGELFF.

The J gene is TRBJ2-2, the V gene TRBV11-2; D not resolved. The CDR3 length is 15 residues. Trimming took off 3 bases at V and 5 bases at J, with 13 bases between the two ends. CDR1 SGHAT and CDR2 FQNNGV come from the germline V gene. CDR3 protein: CASSFYFGGTGELFF. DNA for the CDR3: TGTGCCAGCAGCTTTTACTTCGGCGGAACCGGGGAGCTGTTTTTT.

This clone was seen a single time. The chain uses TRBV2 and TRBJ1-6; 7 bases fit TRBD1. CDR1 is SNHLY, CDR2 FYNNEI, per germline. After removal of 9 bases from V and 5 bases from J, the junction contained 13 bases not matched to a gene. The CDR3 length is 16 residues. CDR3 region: CARASSGTAHNSPLHF. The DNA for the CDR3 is TGTGCCAGGGCATCTTCCGGGACAGCCCATAATTCACCCCTCCACTTT.

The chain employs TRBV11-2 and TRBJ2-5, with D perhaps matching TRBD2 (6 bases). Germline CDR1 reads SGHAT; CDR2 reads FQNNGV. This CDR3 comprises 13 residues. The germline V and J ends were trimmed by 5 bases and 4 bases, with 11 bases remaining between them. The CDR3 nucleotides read TGTGCCAGCAGCATCGGGACTCTAGAGACCCAGTACTTC. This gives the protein CASSIGTLETQYF.

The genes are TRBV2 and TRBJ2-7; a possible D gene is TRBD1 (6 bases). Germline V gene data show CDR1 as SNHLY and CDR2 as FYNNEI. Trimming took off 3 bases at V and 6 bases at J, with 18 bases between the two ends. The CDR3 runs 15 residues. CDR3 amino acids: CASSEGGYRAIEQYF. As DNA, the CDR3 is TGTGCCAGCAGTGAGGGTGGTTACAGGGCCATCGAGCAGTACTTC.

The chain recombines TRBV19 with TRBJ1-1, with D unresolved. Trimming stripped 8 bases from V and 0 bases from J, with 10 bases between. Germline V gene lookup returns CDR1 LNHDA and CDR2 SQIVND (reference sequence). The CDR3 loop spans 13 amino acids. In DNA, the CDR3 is TGTGCCAGTGCGAAACTAATGAACACTGAAGCTTTCTTT. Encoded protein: CASAKLMNTEAFF. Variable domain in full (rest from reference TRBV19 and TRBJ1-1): DGGITQSPKYLFRKEGQNVTLSCEQNLNHDAMYWYRQDPGQGLRLIYYSQIVNDFQKGDIAEGYSVSREKKESFPLTVTSAQKNPTAFYLCASAKLMNTEAFFGQGTRLTVV.

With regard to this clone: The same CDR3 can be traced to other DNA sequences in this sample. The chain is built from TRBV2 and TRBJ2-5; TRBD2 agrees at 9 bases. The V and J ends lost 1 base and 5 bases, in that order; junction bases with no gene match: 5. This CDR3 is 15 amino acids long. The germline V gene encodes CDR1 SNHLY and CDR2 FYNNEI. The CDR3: CASSEVAGGLETQYF. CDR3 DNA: TGTGCCAGCAGTGAAGTCGCGGGGGGGCTTGAGACCCAGTACTTC.

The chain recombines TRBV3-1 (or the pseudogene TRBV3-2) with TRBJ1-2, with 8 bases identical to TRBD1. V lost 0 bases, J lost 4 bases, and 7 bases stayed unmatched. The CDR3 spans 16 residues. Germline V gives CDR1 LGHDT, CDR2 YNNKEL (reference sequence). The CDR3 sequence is CASSQDEDRAVYGYTF. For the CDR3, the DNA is TGTGCCAGCAGCCAAGATGAGGACAGGGCGGTCTATGGCTACACCTTC.

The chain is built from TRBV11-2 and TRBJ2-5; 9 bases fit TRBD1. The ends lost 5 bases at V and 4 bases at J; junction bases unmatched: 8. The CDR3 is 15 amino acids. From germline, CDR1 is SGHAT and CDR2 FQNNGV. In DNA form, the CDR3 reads TGTGCCAGCAGCCCCATTACAGGGGGCGGAGAGACCCAGTACTTC. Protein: CASSPITGGGETQYF.

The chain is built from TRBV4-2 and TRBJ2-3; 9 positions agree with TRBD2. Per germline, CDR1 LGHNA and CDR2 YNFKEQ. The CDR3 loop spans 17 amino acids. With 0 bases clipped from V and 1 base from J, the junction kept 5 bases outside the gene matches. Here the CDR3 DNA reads TGTGCCAGCAGCCAAGACCCCCAGCGGGGGGGCACAGATACGCAGTATTTT. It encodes CASSQDPQRGGTDTQYF.

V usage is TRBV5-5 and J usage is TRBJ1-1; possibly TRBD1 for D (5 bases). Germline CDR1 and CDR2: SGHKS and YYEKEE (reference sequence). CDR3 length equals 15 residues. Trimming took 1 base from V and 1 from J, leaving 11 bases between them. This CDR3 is CASSLSDIENTEAFF. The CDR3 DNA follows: TGTGCCAGCAGCTTGTCGGACATCGAGAACACTGAAGCTTTCTTT.

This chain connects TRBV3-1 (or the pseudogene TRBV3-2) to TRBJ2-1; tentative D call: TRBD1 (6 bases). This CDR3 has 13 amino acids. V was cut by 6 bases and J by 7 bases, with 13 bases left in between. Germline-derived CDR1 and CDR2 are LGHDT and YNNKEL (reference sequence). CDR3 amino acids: CASRDRVRNEQFF. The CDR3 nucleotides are TGTGCCAGCAGGGACAGAGTGCGGAATGAGCAGTTCTTC.

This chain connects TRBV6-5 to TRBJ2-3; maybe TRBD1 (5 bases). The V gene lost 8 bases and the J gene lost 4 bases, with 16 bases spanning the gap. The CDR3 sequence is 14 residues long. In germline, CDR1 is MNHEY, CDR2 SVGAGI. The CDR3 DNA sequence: TGTGCCAGCGCTGCTACAGGTGGGGCAGATACGCAGTATTTT. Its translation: CASAATGGADTQYF.

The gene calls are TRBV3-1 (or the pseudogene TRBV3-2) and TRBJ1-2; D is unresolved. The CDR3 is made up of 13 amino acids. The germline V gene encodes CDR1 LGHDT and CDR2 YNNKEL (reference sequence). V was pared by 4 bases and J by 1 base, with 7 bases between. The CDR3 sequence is CASSPGFNYGYTF. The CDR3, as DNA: TGTGCCAGCAGCCCAGGTTTTAACTATGGCTACACCTTC.

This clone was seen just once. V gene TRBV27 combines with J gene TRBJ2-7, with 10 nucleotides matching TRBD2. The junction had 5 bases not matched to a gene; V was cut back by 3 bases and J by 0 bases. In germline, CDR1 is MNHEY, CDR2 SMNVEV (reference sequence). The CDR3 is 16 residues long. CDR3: CASSFTPSGSSYEQYF. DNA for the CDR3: TGTGCCAGCAGTTTCACCCCTAGCGGGAGCTCCTACGAGCAGTACTTC.

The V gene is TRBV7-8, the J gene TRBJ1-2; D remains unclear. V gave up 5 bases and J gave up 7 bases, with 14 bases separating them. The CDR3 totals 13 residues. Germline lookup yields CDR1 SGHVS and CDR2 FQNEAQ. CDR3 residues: CASSPTRVIGYTF. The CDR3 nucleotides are TGTGCCAGCAGCCCGACGAGGGTTATTGGCTACACCTTC.

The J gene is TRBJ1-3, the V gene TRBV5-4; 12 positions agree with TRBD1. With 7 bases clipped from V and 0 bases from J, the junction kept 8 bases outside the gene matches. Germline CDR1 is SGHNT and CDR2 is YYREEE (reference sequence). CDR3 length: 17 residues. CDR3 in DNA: TGTGCCAGCGAGGATCCGGGACAGGGGGCCTCTGGAAACACCATATATTTT. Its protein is CASEDPGQGASGNTIYF.

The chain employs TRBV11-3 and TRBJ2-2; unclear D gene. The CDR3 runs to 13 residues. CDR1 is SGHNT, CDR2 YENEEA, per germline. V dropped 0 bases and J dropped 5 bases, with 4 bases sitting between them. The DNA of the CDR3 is TGTGCCAGCAGCTTAGACCCGACCGGGGAGCTGTTTTTT. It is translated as CASSLDPTGELFF.